This T cell receptor beta chain was captured in a study of type 1 and type 2 diabetes patients. Overall study context: Donors were type 1 diabetes, type 2 diabetes, or nondiabetic controls.

This clonotype has a handful of counts. Each participant gave 8.5 to 10 milliliters of peripheral blood. The PCR template was genomic DNA. The TCR beta CDR3 region was amplified using 30 forward and 13 reverse primers. From the multiplex PCR reads, TCRdb called clonotypes with MiXCR, one entry per CDR3 protein. The sample lists 250,000 or so distinct CDR3 sequences; approximately 50% were seen once. The V gene's germline CDR1 is LNHDA and CDR2 SQIVND (reference sequence). V was trimmed by 10 bases and J by 2 bases, leaving 11 bases between them. The CDR3 is made up of 13 amino acids. The sequenced sample was peripheral blood mononuclear cells (PBMCs). The source is a man younger than 35 with type 2 diabetes. The V call is TRBV19, the J call TRBJ2-2; perhaps TRBD1 as D (6 bases). The CDR3: CATSGTNTGELFF. CDR3 nucleotide sequence: TGTGCCACTTCCGGGACAAACACCGGGGAGCTGTTTTTT.